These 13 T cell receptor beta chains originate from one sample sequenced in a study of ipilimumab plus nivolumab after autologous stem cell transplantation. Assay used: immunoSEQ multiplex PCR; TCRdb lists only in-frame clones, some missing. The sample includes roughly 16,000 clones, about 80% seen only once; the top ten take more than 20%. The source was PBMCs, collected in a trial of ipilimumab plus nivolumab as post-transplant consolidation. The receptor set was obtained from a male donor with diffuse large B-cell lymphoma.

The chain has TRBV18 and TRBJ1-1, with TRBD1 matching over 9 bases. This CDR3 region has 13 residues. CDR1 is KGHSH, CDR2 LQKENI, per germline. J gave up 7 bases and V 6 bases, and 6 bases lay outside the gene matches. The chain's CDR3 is CASSLGTGLEAFF. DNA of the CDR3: TGTGCCAGCTCCCTCGGGACAGGGCTTGAAGCTTTCTTT. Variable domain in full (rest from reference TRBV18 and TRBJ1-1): NAGVMQNPRHLVRRRGQEARLRCSPMKGHSHVYWYRQLPEEGLKFMVYLQKENIIDESGMPKERFSAEFPKEGPSILRIQQVVRGDSAAYFCASSLGTGLEAFFGQGTRLTVV.

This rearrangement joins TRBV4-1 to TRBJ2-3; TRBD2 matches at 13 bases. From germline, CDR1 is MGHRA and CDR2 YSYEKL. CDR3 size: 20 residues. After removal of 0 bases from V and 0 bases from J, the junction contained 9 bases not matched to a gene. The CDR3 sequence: CASSQDGTSGGGSSTDTQYF. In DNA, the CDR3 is TGCGCCAGCAGCCAAGATGGAACTAGCGGGGGGGGGTCTAGCACAGATACGCAGTATTTT.

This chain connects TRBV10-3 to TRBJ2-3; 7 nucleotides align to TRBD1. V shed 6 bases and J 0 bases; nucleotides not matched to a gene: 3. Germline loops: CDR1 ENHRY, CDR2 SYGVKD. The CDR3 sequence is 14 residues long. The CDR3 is CAIRGDSSTDTQYF. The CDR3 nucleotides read TGTGCCATCAGAGGGGACAGTAGCACAGATACGCAGTATTTT.

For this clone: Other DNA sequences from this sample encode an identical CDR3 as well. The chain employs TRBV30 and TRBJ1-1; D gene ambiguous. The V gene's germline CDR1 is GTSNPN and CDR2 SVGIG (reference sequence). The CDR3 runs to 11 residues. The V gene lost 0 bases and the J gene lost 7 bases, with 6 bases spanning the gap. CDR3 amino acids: CAWSVLSEAFF. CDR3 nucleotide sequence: TGTGCCTGGAGTGTACTCAGTGAAGCTTTCTTT.

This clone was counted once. The CDR3 sequence: CASSPGTRILYF. The CDR3 nucleotides are TGTGCCAGCAGTCCCGGGACCAGGATATTGTACTTC. This chain joins TRBV27 and TRBJ2-5; D assignment may be TRBD1 or TRBD2 (5 bases each). Trimming removed 5 bases at V and 13 bases at J, with 17 bases between. This CDR3 is built from 12 residues. CDR1 MNHEY and CDR2 SMNVEV come from the germline V gene (reference sequence).

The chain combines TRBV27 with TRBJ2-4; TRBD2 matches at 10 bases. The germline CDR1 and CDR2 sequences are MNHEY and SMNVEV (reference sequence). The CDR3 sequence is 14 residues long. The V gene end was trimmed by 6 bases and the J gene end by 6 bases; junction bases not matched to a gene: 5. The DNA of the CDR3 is TGTGCCAGCAGCCTAGCGGGGGATGGAAACATTCAGTACTTC. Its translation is CASSLAGDGNIQYF.

The CDR3 DNA follows: TGTGCCAGCAGTAGGGGTATCTACGAGCAGTACTTC. Translated: CASSRGIYEQYF. This sequence joins TRBV28 and TRBJ2-7, with D maybe TRBD1 (5 bases). CDR1 and CDR2 (germline): MDHEN, SYDVKM. The CDR3 is 12 amino acids. The V gene lost 5 bases and the J gene lost 3 bases, with 8 bases spanning the gap.

The CDR3 sequence is CASIAETGSEKLFF. DNA for the CDR3: TGTGCCAGCATCGCAGAAACAGGGAGTGAAAAACTGTTTTTT. The V call is TRBV2, the J call TRBJ1-4, with D possibly being TRBD1 (6 bases). There are 14 residues in the CDR3. V was cut by 7 bases and J by 7 bases, with 16 bases left in between. Germline lookup yields CDR1 SNHLY and CDR2 FYNNEI.

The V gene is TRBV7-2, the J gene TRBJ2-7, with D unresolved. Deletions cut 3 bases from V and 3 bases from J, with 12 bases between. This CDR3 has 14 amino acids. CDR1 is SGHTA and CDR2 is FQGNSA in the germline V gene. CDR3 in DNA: TGTGCCAGCAGCTTTTCGAGGAGCGTCTACGAGCAGTACTTC. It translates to CASSFSRSVYEQYF.

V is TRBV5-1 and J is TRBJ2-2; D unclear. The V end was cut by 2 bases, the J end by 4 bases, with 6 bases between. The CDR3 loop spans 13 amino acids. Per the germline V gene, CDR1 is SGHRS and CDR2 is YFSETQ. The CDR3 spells CASSFGGTGELFF. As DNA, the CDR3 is TGCGCCAGCAGCTTCGGCGGCACCGGGGAGCTGTTTTTT.

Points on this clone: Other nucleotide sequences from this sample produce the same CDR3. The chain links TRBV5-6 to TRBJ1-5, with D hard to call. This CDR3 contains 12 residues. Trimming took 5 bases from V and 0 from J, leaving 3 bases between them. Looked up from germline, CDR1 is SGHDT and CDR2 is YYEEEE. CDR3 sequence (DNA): TGTGCCAGCAGTTTTAGCAATCAGCCCCAGCATTTT. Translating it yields CASSFSNQPQHF.

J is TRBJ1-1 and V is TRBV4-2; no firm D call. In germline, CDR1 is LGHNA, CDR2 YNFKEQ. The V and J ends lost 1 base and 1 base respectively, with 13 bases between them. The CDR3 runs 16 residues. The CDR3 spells CASSQVFKERNTEAFF. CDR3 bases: TGTGCCAGCAGCCAAGTGTTTAAGGAACGGAACACTGAAGCTTTCTTT.

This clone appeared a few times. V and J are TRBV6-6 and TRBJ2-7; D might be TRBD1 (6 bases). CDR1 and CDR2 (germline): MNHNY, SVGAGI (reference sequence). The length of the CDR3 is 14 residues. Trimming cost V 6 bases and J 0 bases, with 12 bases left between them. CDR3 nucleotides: TGTGCCAGCAGCCAGACAGGAGACTCCTACGAGCAGTACTTC. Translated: CASSQTGDSYEQYF.